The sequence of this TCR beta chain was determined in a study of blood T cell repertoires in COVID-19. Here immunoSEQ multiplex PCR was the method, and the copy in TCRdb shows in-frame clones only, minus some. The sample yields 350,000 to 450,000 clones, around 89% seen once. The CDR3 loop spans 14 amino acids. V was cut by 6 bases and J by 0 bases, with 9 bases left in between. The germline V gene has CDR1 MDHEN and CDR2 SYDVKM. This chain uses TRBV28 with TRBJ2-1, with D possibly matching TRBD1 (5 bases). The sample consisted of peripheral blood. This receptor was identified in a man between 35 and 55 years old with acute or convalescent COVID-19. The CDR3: CASSPRDSYNEQFF. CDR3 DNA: TGTGCCAGCAGCCCCAGGGACTCCTACAATGAGCAGTTCTTC.